Presented here are 18 T cell receptor beta chains from one specimen sequenced in a study of identical twins. Via MiXCR, TCRdb re-called the 5' RACE reads, giving one row per CDR3 protein. Of 230,000 or so distinct CDR3 sequences listed, about 8% are singletons. These data were also filed under a second study, of yellow fever vaccine responses in identical twins.

The sample consisted of CD8+ T cells sorted from blood. Receptor source: a woman aged 18-29 years in good health.

The chain joins TRBV7-6 to TRBJ2-1; maybe TRBD1 (5 bases). The CDR3 totals 15 residues. The V end was cut by 5 bases, the J end by 2 bases, with 13 bases between. CDR1 and CDR2 (germline): SGHVS, FNYEAQ. The DNA of the CDR3 is TGTGCCAGCAGCCTAGGGGTACTTACCTACAATGAGCAGTTCTTC. Its translation: CASSLGVLTYNEQFF.

This clonotype was seen many times. V is TRBV3-1 and J is TRBJ2-1, with a possible D match to TRBD2 (5 bases). Germline-derived CDR1 and CDR2 are LGHDT and YNNKEL (reference sequence). This CDR3 contains 16 residues. Between the trimmed V and J ends, which lost 1 base and 4 bases, there was a span of 14 bases. The CDR3 bases are TGTGCCAGCAGCCAAGCCGGGGAACTGGCATACAATGAGCAGTTCTTC. As protein: CASSQAGELAYNEQFF.

This clonotype was observed a handful of times. J is TRBJ2-7 and V is TRBV5-4; D unclear. Between the trimmed V and J ends, which lost 0 bases and 2 bases, there was a span of 6 bases. The CDR3 covers 13 residues. Germline values: CDR1 SGHNT, CDR2 YYREEE (reference sequence). CDR3 nucleotides: TGTGCCAGCAGCTTGGAGTCTACCTACGAGCAGTACTTC. Residues: CASSLESTYEQYF.

This clonotype was detected only a few times. The gene calls are TRBV4-3 and TRBJ2-1; D is undetermined. Germline CDR1 LGHNA, CDR2 YSLEER. The CDR3 sequence is 14 residues long. V lost 0 bases and J lost 6, with 9 bases in between. In DNA, the CDR3 is TGCGCCAGCAGCCAAGATTGGCGCAGCAATGAGCAGTTCTTC. Amino acids: CASSQDWRSNEQFF.

Concerning this clonotype itself: The conserved phenylalanine or tryptophan normally closing the CDR3 is absent here, so this likely arose from a read error. This rearrangement joins TRBV15 to TRBJ1-2, with D possibly matching TRBD1 (6 bases). The CDR3 consists of 16 residues. CDR1 and CDR2 (germline): LNHNV, YYDKDF (reference sequence). V shed 0 bases and J shed 2 bases, with 13 bases lying between them. The CDR3 DNA reads as TGTGCCACCAGCAGAGATATATGGGGGGCAAACTATGGCTACACCTAC. The encoded protein is CATSRDIWGANYGYTY.

V and J are TRBV7-9 and TRBJ2-2, with a tentative D call TRBD1 (5 bases). The CDR3 totals 15 residues. Deletions cut 1 base from V and 6 bases from J, with 12 bases between. CDR1 is SEHNR and CDR2 is FQNEAQ in the germline V gene (reference sequence). This CDR3 reads CASSLGQGSAGELFF. The CDR3, as DNA: TGTGCCAGCAGCTTAGGTCAGGGAAGCGCCGGGGAGCTGTTTTTT.

The chain uses TRBV5-5 and TRBJ2-1; D perhaps matches TRBD1 (7 bases). CDR1 and CDR2 from the germline V gene are SGHKS and YYEKEE (reference sequence). V was trimmed by 3 bases and J by 7 bases, leaving 20 bases between them. This CDR3 has 16 amino acids. The chain's CDR3 is CASSSNPQGGWNEQFF. CDR3 DNA sequence: TGTGCCAGCAGCTCGAACCCCCAGGGGGGATGGAATGAGCAGTTCTTC.

The gene calls are TRBV2 and TRBJ2-7; 12 bases fit TRBD2. V gave up 6 bases and J gave up 1 base; unmatched junction bases: 4. Germline-derived CDR1 and CDR2 are SNHLY and FYNNEI. The CDR3 sequence is 15 residues long. The CDR3 DNA reads as TGTGCCAGCAGGAAAGGGACTAGCGGGTCCTACGAGCAGTACTTC. Its translation is CASRKGTSGSYEQYF.

This clonotype was seen at least ten times. This chain connects TRBV28 to TRBJ2-7, with 9 bases lining up with TRBD2. The CDR3 contains 17 residues. V was clipped by 3 bases and J by 2 bases; unmatched bases: 11. In germline, CDR1 is MDHEN, CDR2 SYDVKM. The CDR3 DNA is TGTGCCAGCAGTTTGGGGGTCCGGACTAGCGAGACCTACGAGCAGTACTTC. It specifies CASSLGVRTSETYEQYF.

The chain recombines TRBV6-5 with TRBJ2-7, with 7 nucleotides matching TRBD1. The CDR3 runs to 14 residues. Trimming at V came to 6 bases and at J to 3 bases, leaving 8 bases not matched to a gene. Looked up from germline, CDR1 is MNHEY and CDR2 is SVGAGI. The CDR3 region has the DNA TGTGCCAGCAGATTACAGGGGTCAGTCTACGAGCAGTACTTC. Translation gives CASRLQGSVYEQYF.

This clonotype showed up just a few times. The chain is built from TRBV19 and TRBJ2-7; D might be TRBD1 or TRBD2, each matching 5 bases. The V end was cut by 11 bases, the J end by 1 base, with 21 bases between. Germline V gene sequence: CDR1 LNHDA, CDR2 SQIVND (reference sequence). This CDR3 has 15 residues. The CDR3 DNA reads as TGTGCCGCCTCCGAAACCGGGACCCAATCCTACGAGCAGTACTTC. Translation gives CAASETGTQSYEQYF. The variable domain in full, with the rest retrieved from reference TRBV19 and TRBJ2-7, is DGGITQSPKYLFRKEGQNVTLSCEQNLNHDAMYWYRQDPGQGLRLIYYSQIVNDFQKGDIAEGYSVSREKKESFPLTVTSAQKNPTAFYLCAASETGTQSYEQYFGPGTRLTVT.

The table lists this clonotype with many counts. The V call is TRBV7-9, the J call TRBJ1-1, with a weak D call TRBD1 (5 bases). The germline gives CDR1 SEHNR, CDR2 FQNEAQ (reference sequence). The CDR3 sequence is 14 residues long. Trimming removed 3 bases at V and 4 bases at J, with 12 bases between. The CDR3 nucleotides are TGTGCCAGCAGCTTTGGGGGGGGAGGCACTGAAGCTTTCTTT. It yields the protein CASSFGGGGTEAFF.

This clonotype has a count of ten or more. This rearrangement joins TRBV3-1 to TRBJ2-7; the D is unclear. This CDR3 contains 12 residues. V shed 6 bases and J shed 3 bases, with 9 bases lying between them. Germline V gene lookup returns CDR1 LGHDT and CDR2 YNNKEL (reference sequence). In nucleotides, the CDR3 is TGTGCCAGCAGACACGGAAACTACGAGCAGTACTTC. It yields the protein CASRHGNYEQYF.

This clonotype has a handful of counts. The V gene is TRBV15, the J gene TRBJ2-7, with unresolved D. The CDR3 is 13 residues long. Germline V gene data show CDR1 as LNHNV and CDR2 as YYDKDF (reference sequence). Trimming removed 0 bases at V and 3 bases at J, with 6 bases between. The CDR3 nucleotides read TGTGCCACCAGCAGAGAGGATTTCTACGAGCAGTACTTC. Its protein product is CATSREDFYEQYF.

The V gene is TRBV20-1, the J gene TRBJ2-5; 7 nucleotides agree with TRBD2. Germline V lookup: CDR1 DFQATT, CDR2 SNEGSKA (reference sequence). This CDR3 region has 12 residues. The V segment lost 3 bases and the J segment 6 bases; nucleotides outside the gene matches: 4. The CDR3 coding sequence is TGCAGTGCTAGGACTAGCAAGCAGACCCAGTACTTC. Its protein is CSARTSKQTQYF.

This clonotype was detected a few times. The chain uses TRBV4-2 and TRBJ2-7; D is undetermined. Germline V gene lookup returns CDR1 LGHNA and CDR2 YNFKEQ. CDR3 length: 11 residues. V was clipped by 1 base and J by 7 bases, with 5 bases between them. The CDR3 region is CASSQGHEQYF. DNA for the CDR3: TGTGCCAGCAGCCAAGGACATGAGCAGTACTTC.

The J gene is TRBJ2-5, the V gene TRBV5-1; the D gene could be TRBD1 or TRBD2 (6 bases each). Germline lookup yields CDR1 SGHRS and CDR2 YFSETQ. The CDR3 has 15 residues. Trimming took off 3 bases at V and 6 bases at J, with 18 bases between the two ends. The CDR3 DNA reads as TGCGCCAGCAGCTCCCCCCTGCCGGGGGCAAAGACCCAGTACTTC. Amino acids: CASSSPLPGAKTQYF.

This clonotype showed up many times. V gene TRBV20-1 combines with J gene TRBJ1-2, with TRBD1 identical over 11 bases. V gave up 5 bases and J gave up 4 bases; unmatched junction bases: 6. Germline lookup yields CDR1 DFQATT and CDR2 SNEGSKA (reference sequence). The CDR3 runs to 14 residues. CDR3 bases: TGCAGTGCTTTGGACAGGGGGCAAACCTATGGCTACACCTTC. It is translated as CSALDRGQTYGYTF.